Presented here are 12 T cell receptor beta chains from one specimen sequenced in a study of vaccination and CD4 T cells after COVID-19. With the Oncomine TCR Beta short-read assay, DNA from cultured CD4+ T cells was sequenced. TCRdb called the PCR reads again in MiXCR, with one record for every CDR3 protein. Of approximately 24,000 distinct CDR3 sequences listed, about 40% are singletons. As to time point: late sampling 161 to 241 days after vaccination in three convalescent patients. Treatment in this sample: approximately 9-day PBMC culture with coronavirus spike peptide pools or control peptides (ViraFEST assay). Their antigens are not known. The starting material was CD4+ T cells from blood, cultured in vitro, obtained about 7 months after SARS-CoV-2 vaccination. Source of these receptors: a human donor who had recovered from COVID-19.

V usage is TRBV7-2 and J usage is TRBJ2-7; a weak D match, TRBD2 (6 bases). The CDR3 consists of 14 residues. The germline V gene encodes CDR1 SGHTA and CDR2 FQGNSA. V was cut by 1 base and J by 2 bases, with 9 bases left in between. As DNA, the CDR3 is TGTGCCAGCAGCTTAGGGAGGGGAACCTACGAGCAGTACTTC. Protein: CASSLGRGTYEQYF.

The CDR3 reads CSARLAGRGDTQYF. The CDR3 bases are TGCAGTGCTAGACTAGCGGGACGGGGAGATACGCAGTATTTT. The rearrangement joins TRBV20-1 to TRBJ2-3; 9 bases fit TRBD2. The germline V gene has CDR1 DFQATT and CDR2 SNEGSKA (reference sequence). The CDR3 runs 14 residues. The V and J ends lost 2 bases and 5 bases, in that order; junction bases with no gene match: 5.

The gene calls are TRBV20-1 and TRBJ1-1; no reliable D call. V was shortened by 3 bases and J by 8 bases, with 13 bases between the two germline ends. The CDR3 extends over 12 amino acids. Germline lookup yields CDR1 DFQATT and CDR2 SNEGSKA (reference sequence). The CDR3 DNA follows: TGCAGTGCTAGCCTTGACCTGGCGGAAGCTTTCTTT. Residues: CSASLDLAEAFF.

V and J are TRBV7-8 and TRBJ2-1; 11 bases fit TRBD2. Trimming removed 5 bases from V and 5 bases from J; junction bases left unmatched: 14. The CDR3 is 18 residues long. The germline gives CDR1 SGHVS, CDR2 FQNEAQ. The DNA of the CDR3 is TGTGCCAGCAGCATGAACGTTCCCGGGACTAGCGGCAACAATGAGCAGTTCTTC. It is translated as CASSMNVPGTSGNNEQFF. The whole variable domain, remainder taken from reference TRBV7-8 and TRBJ2-1, is GAGVSQSPRYKVAKRGQDVALRCDPISGHVSLFWYQQALGQGPEFLTYFQNEAQLDKSGLPSDRFFAERPEGSVSTLKIQRTQQEDSAVYLCASSMNVPGTSGNNEQFFGPGTRLTVL.

The gene calls are TRBV28 and TRBJ1-1; the match to TRBD1 covers 8 bases. V was clipped by 6 bases and J by 0 bases; unmatched bases: 6. The CDR3 covers 15 residues. CDR1 is MDHEN and CDR2 is SYDVKM in the germline V gene. CDR3 in amino acids: CASRIQGAMNTEAFF. The CDR3 nucleotides read TGTGCCAGCAGGATTCAGGGGGCCATGAACACTGAAGCTTTCTTT.

This clonotype has more than one count but fewer than ten. The V call is TRBV10-3, the J call TRBJ1-5; no definite D call. Germline assignment: CDR1 ENHRY and CDR2 SYGVKD. Trimming removed 4 bases from V and 0 bases from J, with 4 bases in between. This CDR3 has 13 amino acids. This chain's CDR3 is CAISADSNQPQHF. CDR3 sequence (DNA): TGTGCCATCAGTGCGGATAGCAATCAGCCCCAGCATTTT.

This clonotype was counted between two and nine times. CDR3 sequence: CASSAETGGNQPQHF. For the CDR3, the DNA is TGTGCCAGCAGCGCGGAGACAGGGGGCAATCAGCCCCAGCATTTT. This chain connects TRBV7-2 to TRBJ1-5, with TRBD1 identical over 8 bases. V lost 5 bases to trimming and J lost 2 bases; unmatched junction nucleotides: 5. The CDR3 is 15 amino acids. Per the germline V gene, CDR1 is SGHTA and CDR2 is FQGNSA. Combining the CDR3 with reference TRBV7-2 and TRBJ1-5 gives the whole variable domain GAGVSQSPSNKVTEKGKDVELRCDPISGHTALYWYRQSLGQGLEFLIYFQGNSAPDKSGLPSDRFSAERTGGSVSTLTIQRTQQEDSAVYLCASSAETGGNQPQHFGDGTRLSIL.

The CDR3 loop reads CASSVRTGVSGYTF. The DNA of the CDR3 is TGTGCCAGCAGTGTGAGGACAGGGGTTTCTGGCTACACCTTC. J is TRBJ1-2 and V is TRBV2; TRBD1 agrees at 9 bases. The V gene end was trimmed by 4 bases and the J gene end by 7 bases; junction bases not matched to a gene: 7. The germline gives CDR1 SNHLY, CDR2 FYNNEI. The CDR3 spans 14 residues.

This sequence joins TRBV7-3 and TRBJ1-1; a weak D match, TRBD1 (5 bases). This CDR3 has 15 amino acids. V lost 0 bases and J 8 bases, leaving 16 bases between the germline ends. Germline V gene sequence: CDR1 SGHTA, CDR2 FQGTGA. The CDR3 spells CASSLTKGLTSEAFF. The CDR3 bases are TGTGCCAGCAGCTTAACGAAGGGGCTAACGTCGGAAGCTTTCTTT. The full variable domain, in which reference TRBV7-3 and TRBJ1-1 provide the parts outside the CDR3, is GAGVSQTPSNKVTEKGKYVELRCDPISGHTALYWYRQSLGQGPEFLIYFQGTGAADDSGLPNDRFFAVRPEGSVSTLKIQRTERGDSAVYLCASSLTKGLTSEAFFGQGTRLTVV.

The rearrangement uses TRBV5-4 and TRBJ2-1; D is unclear. V lost 2 bases, J lost 7 bases, and 7 bases lay in between. The CDR3 contains 12 residues. Germline V gives CDR1 SGHNT, CDR2 YYREEE (reference sequence). The CDR3 nucleotides are TGTGCCAGCAGCTTTACGCGGAATGAGCAGTTCTTC. Amino acid sequence: CASSFTRNEQFF.

The CDR3 region has the DNA TGTGCCAGTAGAGGTGTGATGGGGTCCTACAATGAGCAGTTCTTC. Its protein product is CASRGVMGSYNEQFF. The J gene is TRBJ2-1, the V gene TRBV6-1; no clear D gene. Trimming cost V 9 bases and J 1 base, with 16 bases left between them. From germline, CDR1 is MNHNS and CDR2 SASEGT. The CDR3 loop spans 15 amino acids.

This clonotype rates as medium-sized. Because the CDR3's place on the DNA is in doubt, the DNA is left out and the CDR3 is given as listed by TCRdb. The CDR3 protein is CISVPEVGTVGNSPLHF. V gene TRBV7-5 combines with J gene TRBJ1-6; TRBD1, the table's D call, lacks a check against the DNA. TRBV7-5 is deemed a pseudogene. The CDR3 is 17 amino acids long, termini counted.